These T cell receptor beta chains were read from a single sample in a study of blood T cell repertoires in COVID-19. The protocol was immunoSEQ multiplex PCR, while the TCRdb copy is restricted to in-frame clones and leaves out a portion. The data contain under 250,000 clones, approximately 86% of them singletons. The source material was peripheral blood. These receptor sequences come from a man of 80 years or more with acute or convalescent COVID-19. CDR3s include the opening cysteine and the closing phenylalanine or tryptophan. Each record gives: D gene, CDR3 length, clone size, J gene, V gene, CDR3 DNA, CDR3 protein. The D gene is left open where the match is weak. Only some rows state a clone size, as once, few, many or a class for expanded clones.

>TRBD1|13|NA|TRBJ1-5|TRBV19
TGTGCCAGTAGGGGACAGGTTAATCAGCCCCAGCATTTT
CASRGQVNQPQHF
>TRBD1|14|NA|TRBJ2-7|TRBV7-2
TGTGCCAGCAGCTTAGCCAGGGACAGCTACGAGCAGTACTTC
CASSLARDSYEQYF
>TRBD2|16|NA|TRBJ2-3|TRBV7-9
TGTGCCAGCAGCTTAGCGAGTAGCGGGATAACAGATACGCAGTATTTT
CASSLASSGITDTQYF
>NA|14|NA|TRBJ2-3|TRBV7-2
TGTGCCAGCAGCTTAAATCTGGGCATGGATACGCAGTATTTT
CASSLNLGMDTQYF
>NA|11|NA|TRBJ1-2|TRBV29-1
TGCAGCGCGGCAAGTAGGGGTGGCTACACCTTC
CSAASRGGYTF
>NA|18|NA|TRBJ2-2|TRBV11-2
TGTGCCAGCAGCGCCCTCGTTCACCTAGCCTCAAACACCGGGGAGCTGTTTTTT
CASSALVHLASNTGELFF
>TRBD2|15|NA|TRBJ2-2|TRBV9
TGTGCCAGCAGCGCGGCGGGAGGGAGCACCGGGGAGCTGTTTTTT
CASSAAGGSTGELFF
>NA|16|NA|TRBJ1-5|TRBV6-1
TGTGCCAGCAGTGAAGCCCGACACCCGGGAAGTCAGCCCCAGCATTTT
CASSEARHPGSQPQHF
>NA|15|NA|TRBJ2-5|TRBV3-1/TRBV3-2
TGTGCCAGCAGCCAAGTTCCGGGAGCGAGGGAGACCCAGTACTTC
CASSQVPGARETQYF
>NA|15|NA|TRBJ2-1|TRBV2
TGTGCCAGCACGACTAACCCACTAGCCCCGAATGAGCAGTTCTTC
CASTTNPLAPNEQFF
>TRBD1|15|many|TRBJ2-2|TRBV2
TGTGCCAGCAGTGTGACAGGGGTGAACACCGGGGAGCTGTTTTTT
CASSVTGVNTGELFF
>NA|14|NA|TRBJ1-2|TRBV2
TGTGCCAGCAGTGAAGAGGCAGGGGACTATGGCTACACCTTC
CASSEEAGDYGYTF
>TRBD1|15|NA|TRBJ2-1|TRBV6-4
TGTGCCAGCAGTCGGGACAGGAACATGTACAATGAGCAGTTCTTC
CASSRDRNMYNEQFF
>TRBD2|15|NA|TRBJ2-1|TRBV7-7
TGTGCTAGCAGCTTAGGTAGCGGGAGGTACAATGAGCAGTTCTTC
CASSLGSGRYNEQFF
>TRBD1|17|NA|TRBJ1-5|TRBV2
TGTGCCAGCAGCCGGACAGGGCAGGCGGCGGTAAATCAGCCCCAGCATTTT
CASSRTGQAAVNQPQHF
>TRBD1|14|NA|TRBJ1-6|TRBV3-1/TRBV3-2
TGTGCCAGCAGCTCCACAGGGGTGAATTCACCCCTCCACTTT
CASSSTGVNSPLHF
>NA|17|NA|TRBJ1-6|TRBV4-2
TGTGCCAGCAGCCAAGATGGGGGGGGCACGAATAATTCACCCCTCCACTTT
CASSQDGGGTNNSPLHF
>NA|12|NA|TRBJ2-1|TRBV7-8
TGTGCCAGCAGCCCTGCCTACAATGAGCAGTTCTTC
CASSPAYNEQFF
>TRBD1|14|few|TRBJ1-2|TRBV19
TGTGCCAGTAGTATGGGGACAGGGAACTATGGCTACACCTTC
CASSMGTGNYGYTF
>TRBD2|18|NA|TRBJ2-2|TRBV9
TGTGCCAGCAGCCCGAGGACTAGCGGGATACGAAATACCGGGGAGCTGTTTTTT
CASSPRTSGIRNTGELFF
>NA|13|NA|TRBJ1-1|TRBV7-3
TGTGCCAGCAGCTTTGGGGGGGACACTGAAGCTTTCTTT
CASSFGGDTEAFF
>NA|14|NA|TRBJ2-7|TRBV19
TGTGCCAGTAGTATTAGAGGTCACTCCTACGAGCAGTACTTC
CASSIRGHSYEQYF
>TRBD1|15|NA|TRBJ2-1|TRBV5-1
TGCGCCAGCAGCTTAGGGACAGGGGCTTACAATGAGCAGTTCTTC
CASSLGTGAYNEQFF
>NA|14|NA|TRBJ1-2|TRBV28
TGTGCCAGCAGTTTATTTGGGGCGCGGCATGGCTACACCTTC
CASSLFGARHGYTF
>NA|14|NA|TRBJ1-4|TRBV5-1
TGCGCCAGCAGCTTGGCACTGCAGGGTGAAAAACTGTTTTTT
CASSLALQGEKLFF
>NA|13|few|TRBJ1-5|TRBV19
TGTGCCAGTAGTACCTCTCCAGGGCAGCCCCAGCATTTT
CASSTSPGQPQHF
>TRBD1|15|NA|TRBJ2-7|TRBV27
TGTGCCAGCAGTCCGGGACAGGCAATACCCTACGAGCAGTACTTC
CASSPGQAIPYEQYF
>TRBD2|16|NA|TRBJ2-3|TRBV25-1
TGTGCCAGCAGTGCTTTTAGCGGGGGTAGCACAGATACGCAGTATTTT
CASSAFSGGSTDTQYF
>TRBD1|15|few|TRBJ2-3|TRBV7-2
TGTGCCAGCAGCTTAGTTGGGACAGACACAGATACGCAGTATTTT
CASSLVGTDTDTQYF
>NA|12|NA|TRBJ1-2|TRBV12-3/TRBV12-4
TGTGCCAGCACCCCAACAGGATATGGCTACACCTTC
CASTPTGYGYTF
>TRBD2|16|NA|TRBJ2-2|TRBV5-1
TGCGCCAGCAGCTTGGGGACTAGCGCGAACACCGGGGAGCTGTTTTTT
CASSLGTSANTGELFF
>NA|15|NA|TRBJ1-5|TRBV7-2
TGTGCCAGCAGCACGGACAGCCGGAGCAATCAGCCCCAGCATTTT
CASSTDSRSNQPQHF
>NA|12|NA|TRBJ2-7|TRBV11-2
TGTGCCAGCAGCCGACAGGTGAACGAGCAGTACTTC
CASSRQVNEQYF
>TRBD1|13|NA|TRBJ1-1|TRBV19
TGTGCCAGTAGTGACAGGGGCGGCACTGAAGCTTTCTTT
CASSDRGGTEAFF
>TRBD1|15|NA|TRBJ2-7|TRBV27
TGTGCCAGCAGCTTTAAACAGGGGGCGATTGGCGAGCAGTACTTC
CASSFKQGAIGEQYF
>TRBD2|16|NA|TRBJ2-3|TRBV28
TGTGCCAGCAGTTCGTCGGGACTAGCGGGAACAGATACGCAGTATTTT
CASSSSGLAGTDTQYF
>TRBD2|16|once|TRBJ2-1|TRBV5-1
TGCGCCAGCAGCTCGTCGAATAGCGGGACACCCAATGAGCAGTTCTTC
CASSSSNSGTPNEQFF
>NA|15|NA|TRBJ1-5|TRBV15
TGTGCCACCAGCAGAGGTGTAGATAGCAATCAGCCCCAGCATTTT
CATSRGVDSNQPQHF
>NA|16|NA|TRBJ2-3|TRBV4-1
TGCGCCAGCAGCCAAGAACGGACAAAGGGCACAGATACGCAGTATTTT
CASSQERTKGTDTQYF
>NA|15|NA|TRBJ1-4|TRBV5-5
TGTGCCAGCAGCCCCTCGGGGGGGAGGAGTGAAAAACTGTTTTTT
CASSPSGGRSEKLFF
>TRBD1|14|NA|TRBJ2-7|TRBV3-1/TRBV3-2
TGTGCCAGCAGCGGACAGGGGGCGATCTACGAGCAGTACTTC
CASSGQGAIYEQYF
>NA|16|NA|TRBJ2-6|TRBV20-1
TGCAGTGCTAGTTCGGGGGGCGTTGCTGGGGCCAACGTCCTGACTTTC
CSASSGGVAGANVLTF
>TRBD1|15|few|TRBJ1-6|TRBV18
TGTGCCAGCTCATCTACGGGACAGGATAATTCACCCCTCCACTTT
CASSSTGQDNSPLHF
>NA|14|NA|TRBJ1-2|TRBV7-2
TGTGCCAGCAGCTTAGGGCGGCAGTTCTATGGCTACACCTTC
CASSLGRQFYGYTF
>NA|15|NA|TRBJ2-7|TRBV19
TGTGCCAGTAGTATTGGGGCAGGGCCCTCCTACGAGCAGTACTTC
CASSIGAGPSYEQYF
>TRBD1|15|once|TRBJ2-7|TRBV19
TGTGCCAGTAGTATGGTGGGGACAGGGTTCTACGAGCAGTACTTC
CASSMVGTGFYEQYF
>TRBD1|16|NA|TRBJ1-2|TRBV5-6
TGTGCCAGCAGCATGGACAGGGGCAGTACCCCCTACGGCTACACCTTC
CASSMDRGSTPYGYTF
>NA|12|NA|TRBJ2-5|TRBV12-3/TRBV12-4
TGTGCCAGCAGTCAGGGCGGAGAGACCCAGTACTTC
CASSQGGETQYF
>NA|17|NA|TRBJ1-5|TRBV27
TGTGCCAGCAGTTCTCATAAAGACAGCCTTAGCAATCAGCCCCAGCATTTT
CASSSHKDSLSNQPQHF
>TRBD1|15|once|TRBJ2-2|TRBV19
TGTGCCAGTTCTGACAGGGGGCGAAACACCGGGGAGCTGTTTTTT
CASSDRGRNTGELFF
>NA|12|NA|TRBJ2-1|TRBV7-2
TGTGCCAGCAGCTTGACTAGAAATGAGCAGTTCTTC
CASSLTRNEQFF
>NA|13|few|TRBJ1-5|TRBV28
TGTGCCAGCAGCTACTACAGGGATCAGCCCCAGCATTTT
CASSYYRDQPQHF
>NA|14|NA|TRBJ2-7|TRBV6-5
TGTGCCAGCAGTCCTTTGACAAAATCCTACGAGCAGTACTTC
CASSPLTKSYEQYF
>NA|15|NA|TRBJ1-4|TRBV7-9
TGTGCCAGCAGCTTAGACGGGAGGGCTAATGAAAAACTGTTTTTT
CASSLDGRANEKLFF
>NA|15|NA|TRBJ2-2|TRBV6-2/TRBV6-3
TGTGCCAGCAGTGTGGCAGGGTTGAACACCGGGGAGCTGTTTTTT
CASSVAGLNTGELFF
>TRBD1|12|NA|TRBJ2-3|TRBV29-1
TGCAGCGTACAGGGGAACGGAGATACGCAGTATTTT
CSVQGNGDTQYF
>NA|11|NA|TRBJ1-3|TRBV29-1
TGCAGCGTGGCCAATGGAAACACCATATATTTT
CSVANGNTIYF